The 17 T cell receptor beta chains below were found in one sample sequenced in a study of regulatory T cells in long-lasting Graves disease. Arm-PCR of CDR3 regions and iRepertoire HTBI primers were used to build TCR beta libraries. MiXCR, applied by TCRdb to the multiplex PCR reads, yields one record per CDR3 protein. This sample has roughly 610,000 distinct CDR3 sequences; 15% to 20% occur once, and the top ten carry 15% to 20%. Time point defined: newly diagnosed GD, antithyroid drugs for less than 3 months. From RNA extracted from PBMCs, the TCR library was made. These data also formed part of another study, on T cells in Graves' hyperthyroidism and ophthalmopathy.

The sample was peripheral blood mononuclear cells (PBMCs), taken at new diagnosis, from a patient treated with antithyroid drugs. These receptors all stem from a woman aged 25 to 39 with Graves disease.

The rearrangement joins TRBV6-1 to TRBJ2-7; 7 nucleotides line up with TRBD1. CDR1 is MNHNS, CDR2 SASEGT, per germline. V shed 6 bases, J shed 4 bases, and the junction held 9 bases outside the gene matches. CDR3 size: 14 residues. This chain's CDR3 is CASRAGTVGYEQYF. The CDR3, as DNA: TGTGCCAGCAGGGCCGGGACAGTGGGGTACGAGCAGTACTTC.

Here the CDR3 reads CASSPSQAGGVNEQFF. The CDR3 DNA reads as TGTGCCAGCAGTCCCTCACAGGCTGGGGGGGTCAATGAGCAGTTCTTC. The chain recombines TRBV6-1 with TRBJ2-1, with TRBD2 matching 7 bases. Germline CDR1 is MNHNS and CDR2 is SASEGT. V lost 5 bases to trimming and J lost 6 bases; unmatched junction nucleotides: 13. CDR3 length: 16 residues.

This clonotype was observed many times. The chain employs TRBV7-9 and TRBJ1-5, with D possibly matching TRBD1 (5 bases). The germline V gene encodes CDR1 SEHNR and CDR2 FQNEAQ (reference sequence). This CDR3 is built from 13 residues. The V and J ends lost 3 bases and 5 bases respectively, with 8 bases between them. This CDR3 is CASSLDTYQPQHF. CDR3 sequence (DNA): TGTGCCAGCAGCTTGGACACCTATCAGCCCCAGCATTTT.

The table lists this clonotype with many counts. One end of the junction fails to match germline, which may point to a read error. The rearrangement links TRBV28 to TRBJ1-4; no reliable D call. The CDR3 spans 12 residues. Germline assignment: CDR1 MDHEN and CDR2 SYDVKM. This CDR3 reads CASSHTLRDWGF. In nucleotides, the CDR3 is TGTGCCAGCAGTCACACTCTCCGGGATTGGGGTTTT.

On this clonotype itself: A much larger clone differs from this one at a single base, so this may be a read error. The V call is TRBV15, the J call TRBJ1-5, with D possibly matching TRBD1 (5 bases). Trimming shortened V by 3 bases and J by 6 bases, and 12 bases separated the two germline ends. The CDR3 loop spans 14 amino acids. Looked up from germline, CDR1 is LNHNV and CDR2 is YYDKDF (reference sequence). CDR3 in DNA: TGTGCCACCAGCAGCTCTGGTGGGGGTCAGCCCCAGCATTTT. This gives the protein CATSSSGGGQPQHF.

This clonotype was observed at least ten times. This chain connects TRBV27 to TRBJ1-2; 9 nucleotides line up with TRBD1. The CDR3 covers 17 residues. V lost 8 bases, J lost 2 bases, and 15 bases stayed unmatched. Per germline, CDR1 MNHEY and CDR2 SMNVEV (reference sequence). CDR3 amino acids: CASREPGQGPSNYGYTF. As DNA, the CDR3 is TGTGCCAGCCGAGAGCCGGGACAGGGCCCCAGCAACTATGGCTACACCTTC.

This clonotype was picked up a small number of times. The V and J genes are TRBV6-2 or TRBV6-3 and TRBJ2-6, with TRBD1 as a possible D gene (6 bases). CDR1 is MNHEY and CDR2 is SVGEGT in the germline V gene. The CDR3 is 17 amino acids. V lost 5 bases and J lost 4, with 18 bases in between. This CDR3 reads CASSRKQGSLGANVLTF. The CDR3 region has the DNA TGTGCCAGCAGTCGAAAACAGGGTTCTCTGGGGGCCAACGTCCTGACTTTC.

This clonotype was picked up many times. J is TRBJ2-3 and V is TRBV2; possibly TRBD2 for D (5 bases). Trimming took 9 bases from V and 3 from J, leaving 13 bases between them. Per the germline V gene, CDR1 is SNHLY and CDR2 is FYNNEI. CDR3 length equals 13 residues. The CDR3 DNA follows: TGTGCCAGTGGACTCGTGGAGACAGATACGCAGTATTTT. Amino acids: CASGLVETDTQYF.

This clonotype came up many times. The chain has TRBV12-3 or TRBV12-4 and TRBJ2-7, with TRBD1 as a possible D gene (6 bases). Trimming left V 3 bases short and J 2 bases short, with 14 bases between. The CDR3 has 15 amino acids. The CDR3 region is CASSFAQGNTYEQYF. CDR3 sequence (DNA): TGTGCCAGCAGTTTCGCTCAGGGGAACACCTACGAGCAGTACTTC.

This clonotype was picked up a small number of times. This chain joins TRBV4-2 and TRBJ2-1; D perhaps matches TRBD2 (6 bases). The CDR3 contains 16 residues. Germline V CDR1 and CDR2: LGHNA, YNFKEQ. With 0 bases removed from V and 4 bases from J, the gap between germline ends came to 13 bases. The CDR3 region has the DNA TGTGCCAGCAGCCAAGACTACGGGACTGGATACAATGAGCAGTTCTTC. Residues: CASSQDYGTGYNEQFF.

This chain uses TRBV2 with TRBJ2-1; D assignment may be TRBD1 or TRBD2 (5 bases each). The DNA end is more similar to TRBJ2-5, so the J call may be wrong. This CDR3 contains 13 residues. Germline CDR1 reads SNHLY; CDR2 reads FYNNEI. The CDR3 DNA reads TGTGCCAGCAGATGGGACGGCCGAGAGACCCAGTACTTC. Translation gives CASRWDGRETQYF.

This clonotype was detected many times. The genes are TRBV3-1 and TRBJ1-1; D is possibly TRBD1 (5 bases). V lost 4 bases to trimming and J lost 1 base, with 13 bases between them. Germline loops: CDR1 LGHDT, CDR2 YNNKEL (reference sequence). The CDR3 has 15 amino acids. The CDR3 DNA follows: TGTGCCAGCAGCCCCTACGCCCAGGGGAACACTGAAGCTTTCTTT. This codes for CASSPYAQGNTEAFF.

This clonotype was observed at least ten times. The rearrangement uses TRBV3-1 and TRBJ2-1; TRBD1 is a possible D gene (6 bases). V was cut by 6 bases and J by 6 bases, with 12 bases left in between. The CDR3 is 13 residues long. Germline V gene lookup returns CDR1 LGHDT and CDR2 YNNKEL (reference sequence). The CDR3 loop reads CASRSTGRNEQFF. As DNA, the CDR3 is TGTGCCAGCAGATCCACAGGGCGCAATGAGCAGTTCTTC.

The J gene is TRBJ2-7, the V gene TRBV29-1; unclear D gene. Trimming left V 8 bases short and J 5 bases short, with 13 bases between. Germline CDR1 reads SQVTM; CDR2 reads ANQGSEA. The CDR3 loop spans 11 amino acids. The CDR3 DNA follows: TGCAGCTTTTTACGTGCTAACGAGCAGTACTTC. It codes for CSFLRANEQYF.

This clonotype came up many times. Its ends do not fully match the called genes, so a read error is possible. The chain recombines TRBV7-2 with TRBJ1-5; D is undetermined. CDR3 length: 14 amino acids. CDR1 SGHTA and CDR2 FQGNSA come from the germline V gene. CDR3 amino acids: CASSLADLNQPQHF. Here the CDR3 DNA reads TGTGCCAGCAGCTTAGCAGACCTAAATCAACCCCAGCATTTT.

This clonotype was found a few times. Possible read error: a much larger clone is one base away. This rearrangement joins TRBV28 to TRBJ1-6; unclear D gene. The V gene's germline CDR1 is MDHEN and CDR2 SYDVKM. This CDR3 is 12 amino acids long. The CDR3 spells CASTPPRGPFHF. The CDR3 nucleotides read TGTGCCAGCACCCCCCCCCGAGGACCCTTCCACTTT. Together with reference TRBV28 and TRBJ1-6, the CDR3 gives the full variable domain: DVKVTQSSRYLVKRTGEKVFLECVQDMDHENMFWYRQDPGLGLRLIYFSYDVKMKEKGDIPEGYSVSREKKERFSLILESASTNQTSMYLCASTPPRGPFHFGNGTRLTVT.

The chain combines TRBV11-2 with TRBJ2-2; the D is unclear. The germline V gene encodes CDR1 SGHAT and CDR2 FQNNGV. The CDR3 spans 13 residues. The ends were cut back, 3 bases at V and 5 bases at J, with 7 bases in the middle. The CDR3 DNA is TGTGCCAGCAGCTTGGGCGCAACCGGGGAGCTGTTTTTT. It specifies CASSLGATGELFF.